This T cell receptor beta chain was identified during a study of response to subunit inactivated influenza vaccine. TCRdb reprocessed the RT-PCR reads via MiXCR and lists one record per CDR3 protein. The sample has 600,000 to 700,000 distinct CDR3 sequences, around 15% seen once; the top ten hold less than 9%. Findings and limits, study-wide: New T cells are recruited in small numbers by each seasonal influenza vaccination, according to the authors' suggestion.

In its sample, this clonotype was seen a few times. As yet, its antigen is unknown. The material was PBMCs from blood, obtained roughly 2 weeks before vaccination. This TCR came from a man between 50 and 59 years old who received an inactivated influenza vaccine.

The CDR3 region has the DNA TGTGCCAGCTCACCCCCTATAGCGGGAGGGAGAGGTACGCAGTATTTT. Translation gives CASSPPIAGGRGTQYF. The J gene is TRBJ2-3, the V gene TRBV18; 11 nucleotides match TRBD2. J was trimmed by 8 bases and V by 3 bases; bases with no gene match: 10. Germline V gene lookup returns CDR1 KGHSH and CDR2 LQKENI. This CDR3 is built from 16 residues.